The clone carrying this T cell receptor (beta chain) showed up just once. These data come from a study of identical twins' blood T cells. The CDR3 runs to 14 residues. CDR1 is DFQATT and CDR2 is SNEGSKA in the germline V gene (reference sequence). Between the trimmed V and J ends, which lost 4 bases and 3 bases, there was a span of 10 bases. From the 5' RACE reads, TCRdb called clonotypes with MiXCR, one entry per CDR3 protein. The table lists hundreds of thousands of distinct CDR3 sequences, more than 25% of them singletons, with about 6% in the top ten. The sample comprised PBMCs. The chain uses TRBV20-1 and TRBJ1-6; possibly TRBD1 for D (5 bases). The TCR was taken from a woman aged 18-49 years in good health. For the CDR3, the DNA is TGCAGTGCTACCGGGACCGACTATAATTCACCCCTCCACTTT. This gives the protein CSATGTDYNSPLHF.